This TCR beta chain appears in the sequencing data of a study of blood T cell repertoires in COVID-19. The overall study: Spain, Italy and the United States supplied samples that represented acute and convalescent COVID-19. Sample material is recorded as cDNA or gDNA derived from T cells, B-cell-depleted T cells, or PBMCs.

Trimming took 0 bases from V and 3 from J; bases not matched to a gene: 4. Per germline, CDR1 MNHEY and CDR2 SVGAGI. The length of the CDR3 is 15 residues. Per the original data handling: Reference gene primer amplification yielded estimated nucleated cell counts. The data were produced by immunoSEQ multiplex PCR, yet TCRdb's version contains in-frame clones alone and is incomplete. That table is the source of V, J and clone size, and D and trimming were worked out from the DNA. This sample carries a few hundred thousand clones, approximately 87% of them seen once, and the ten largest clones take roughly 6.3%.

The chain combines TRBV6-5 with TRBJ2-7; the match to TRBD1 covers 8 bases. The origin of this receptor is a man aged 55-75 years with acute or convalescent COVID-19. The material sequenced was peripheral blood. CDR3 sequence reads: CASSYSWTGSYEQYF. The DNA for the CDR3 is TGTGCCAGCAGTTACTCTTGGACAGGGAGCTACGAGCAGTACTTC.